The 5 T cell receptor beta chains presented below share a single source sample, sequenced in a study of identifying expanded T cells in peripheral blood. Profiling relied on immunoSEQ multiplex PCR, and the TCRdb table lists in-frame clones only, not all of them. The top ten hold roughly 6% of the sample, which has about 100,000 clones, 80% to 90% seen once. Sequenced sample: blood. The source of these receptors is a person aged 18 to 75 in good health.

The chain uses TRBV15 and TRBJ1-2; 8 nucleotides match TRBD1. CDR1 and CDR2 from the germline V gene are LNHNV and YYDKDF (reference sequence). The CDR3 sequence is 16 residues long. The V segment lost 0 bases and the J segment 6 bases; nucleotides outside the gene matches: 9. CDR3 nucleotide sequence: TGTGCCACCAGCAGAGATTATGGCGTACAGGGGGATGGCTACACCTTC. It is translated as CATSRDYGVQGDGYTF.

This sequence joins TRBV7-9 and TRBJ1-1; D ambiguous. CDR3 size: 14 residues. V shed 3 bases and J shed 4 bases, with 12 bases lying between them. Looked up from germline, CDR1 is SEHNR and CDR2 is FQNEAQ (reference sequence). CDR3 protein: CASSFESGFTEAFF. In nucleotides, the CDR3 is TGTGCCAGCAGCTTCGAGTCGGGGTTCACTGAAGCTTTCTTT. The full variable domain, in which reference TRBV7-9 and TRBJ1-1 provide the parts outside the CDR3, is DTGVSQNPRHKITKRGQNVTFRCDPISEHNRLYWYRQTLGQGPEFLTYFQNEAQLEKSRLLSDRFSAERPKGSFSTLEIQRTEQGDSAMYLCASSFESGFTEAFFGQGTRLTVV.

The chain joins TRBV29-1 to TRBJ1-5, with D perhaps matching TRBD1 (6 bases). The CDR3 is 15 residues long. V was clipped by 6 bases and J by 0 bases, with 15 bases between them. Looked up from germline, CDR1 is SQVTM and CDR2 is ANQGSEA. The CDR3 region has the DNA TGCAGCGTCGTACTAAGGACAGATAGCAATCAGCCCCAGCATTTT. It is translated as CSVVLRTDSNQPQHF.

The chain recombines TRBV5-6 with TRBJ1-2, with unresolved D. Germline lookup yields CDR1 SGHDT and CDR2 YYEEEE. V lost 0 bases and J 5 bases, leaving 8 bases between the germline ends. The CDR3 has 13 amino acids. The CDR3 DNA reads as TGTGCCAGCAGCTTGGCGCGGGATTATGGCTACACCTTC. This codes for CASSLARDYGYTF. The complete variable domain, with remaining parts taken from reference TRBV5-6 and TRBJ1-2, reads DAGVTQSPTHLIKTRGQQVTLRCSPKSGHDTVSWYQQALGQGPQFIFQYYEEEERQRGNFPDRFSGHQFPNYSSELNVNALLLGDSALYLCASSLARDYGYTFGSGTRLTVV.

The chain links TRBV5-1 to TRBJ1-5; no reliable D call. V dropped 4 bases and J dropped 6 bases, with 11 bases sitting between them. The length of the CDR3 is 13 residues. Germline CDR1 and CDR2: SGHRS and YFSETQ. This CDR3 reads CASSIQEGQPQHF. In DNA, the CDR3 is TGCGCCAGCAGCATCCAGGAGGGTCAGCCCCAGCATTTT. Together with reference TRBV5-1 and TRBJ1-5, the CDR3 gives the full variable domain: KAGVTQTPRYLIKTRGQQVTLSCSPISGHRSVSWYQQTPGQGLQFLFEYFSETQRNKGNFPGRFSGRQFSNSRSEMNVSTLELGDSALYLCASSIQEGQPQHFGDGTRLSIL.